This is a list of T cell receptor beta chains from one sample in a study of T cell responses to AZD1222 COVID-19 vaccine. Sequenced by immunoSEQ multiplex PCR; TCRdb stores in-frame clones only, minus some. Of about 86,000 clones in the sample, roughly 89% were seen once. The starting material was peripheral blood, obtained 28 days after the second AZD1222 dose. These receptor sequences come from an adult who received the AZD1222 COVID-19 vaccine. Both conserved end residues are part of each CDR3. The D gene is left open where the match is weak. Clone size, where shown, is once, few, many, or a class for clones that have expanded.

>TRBD1|TRBV27|15|TRBJ2-7|.
CASSLTPTGAYEQYF
TGTGCCAGCAGCCTGACACCGACAGGGGCCTACGAGCAGTACTTC
>.|TRBV15|14|TRBJ2-3|.
CATSIRLATDTQYF
TGTGCCACCAGCATTCGGCTAGCCACAGATACGCAGTATTTT
>.|TRBV5-5|15|TRBJ2-5|.
CASSLGGLERETQYF
TGTGCCAGCAGCTTGGGAGGTCTGGAACGAGAGACCCAGTACTTC
>.|TRBV4-1|15|TRBJ1-6|.
CASSHANSYNSPLHF
TGCGCCAGCAGCCATGCGAATTCCTATAATTCACCCCTCCACTTT
>TRBD1|TRBV7-6|14|TRBJ1-5|.
CASSYGTANQPQHF
TGTGCCAGCAGCTACGGGACAGCTAATCAGCCCCAGCATTTT
>.|TRBV6-5|14|TRBJ1-1|few
CASKTVGGNTEAFF
TGTGCCAGTAAGACAGTGGGCGGGAACACTGAAGCTTTCTTT
>.|TRBV27|13|TRBJ2-1|.
CASRETDYNEQFF
TGTGCCAGCAGGGAGACGGACTACAATGAGCAGTTCTTC
>TRBD1|TRBV4-2|15|TRBJ1-2|.
CASSQVTGVSYGYTF
TGTGCCAGCAGCCAAGTAACAGGGGTATCGTATGGCTACACCTTC
>.|TRBV6-1|15|TRBJ1-4|.
CASSEQGHPREKLFF
TGTGCCAGCAGTGAGCAGGGACATCCACGGGAAAAACTGTTTTTT
>.|TRBV12-3/TRBV12-4|13|TRBJ1-5|.
CASSLNIGQPQHF
TGTGCCAGCAGTTTAAATATCGGCCAGCCCCAGCATTTT
>.|TRBV7-3|12|TRBJ2-3|.
CASSSAGDTQYF
TGTGCCAGCAGCTCCGCGGGCGATACGCAGTATTTT
>.|TRBV5-4|15|TRBJ1-4|.
CASRQGQSGNEKLFF
TGTGCCAGCAGACAAGGACAGTCAGGGAATGAAAAACTGTTTTTT
>TRBD1|TRBV4-1|17|TRBJ2-5|.
CASSQDRTWDRVGTQYF
TGCGCCAGCAGCCAAGACCGGACGTGGGACAGGGTGGGGACCCAGTACTTC